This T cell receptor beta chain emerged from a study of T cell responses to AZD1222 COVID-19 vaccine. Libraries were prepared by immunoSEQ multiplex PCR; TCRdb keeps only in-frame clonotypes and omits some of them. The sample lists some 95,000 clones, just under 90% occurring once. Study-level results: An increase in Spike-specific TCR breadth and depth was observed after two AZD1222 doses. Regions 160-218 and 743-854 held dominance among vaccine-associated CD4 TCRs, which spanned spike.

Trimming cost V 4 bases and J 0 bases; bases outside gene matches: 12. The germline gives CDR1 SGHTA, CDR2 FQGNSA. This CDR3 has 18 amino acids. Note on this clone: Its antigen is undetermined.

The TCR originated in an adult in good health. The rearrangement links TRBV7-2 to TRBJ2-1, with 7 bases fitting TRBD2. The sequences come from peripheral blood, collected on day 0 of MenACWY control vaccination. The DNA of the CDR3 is TGTGCCAGCAGCTCAAAAACGGGACTACAGAGCTCCTACAATGAGCAGTTCTTC. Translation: CASSSKTGLQSSYNEQFF.